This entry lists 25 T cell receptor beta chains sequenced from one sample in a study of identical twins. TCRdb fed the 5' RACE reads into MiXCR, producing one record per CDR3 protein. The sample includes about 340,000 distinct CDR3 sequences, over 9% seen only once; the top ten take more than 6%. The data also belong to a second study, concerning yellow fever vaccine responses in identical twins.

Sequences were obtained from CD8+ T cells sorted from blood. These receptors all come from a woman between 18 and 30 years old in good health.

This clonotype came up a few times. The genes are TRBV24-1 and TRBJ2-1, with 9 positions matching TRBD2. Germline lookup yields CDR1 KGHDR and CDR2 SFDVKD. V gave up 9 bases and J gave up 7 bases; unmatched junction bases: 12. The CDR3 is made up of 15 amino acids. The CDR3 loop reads CATLGAGGPGNEQFF. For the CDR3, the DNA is TGTGCCACCCTCGGTGCGGGGGGGCCTGGGAATGAGCAGTTCTTC.

The CDR3 nucleotides read TGCGCCAGCAGTCCTCGGGTTAGCGGGAGTCCCAATGAGCAGTTCTTC. It is translated as CASSPRVSGSPNEQFF. The chain combines TRBV10-2 with TRBJ2-1; 9 nucleotides align to TRBD2. This CDR3 comprises 16 residues. Germline V gene data show CDR1 as WSHSY and CDR2 as SAAADI. V shed 5 bases and J 6 bases; nucleotides not matched to a gene: 11.

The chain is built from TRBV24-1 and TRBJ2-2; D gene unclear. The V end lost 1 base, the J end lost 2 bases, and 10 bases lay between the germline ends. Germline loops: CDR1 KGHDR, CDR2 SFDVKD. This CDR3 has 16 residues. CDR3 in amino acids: CATSDFWVLNTGELFF. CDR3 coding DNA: TGTGCCACCAGTGATTTTTGGGTATTAAACACCGGGGAGCTGTTTTTT.

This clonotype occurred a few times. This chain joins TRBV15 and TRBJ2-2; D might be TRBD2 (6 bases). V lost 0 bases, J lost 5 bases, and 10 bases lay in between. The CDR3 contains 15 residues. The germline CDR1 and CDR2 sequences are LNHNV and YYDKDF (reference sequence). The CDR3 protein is CATSREGGLTGELFF. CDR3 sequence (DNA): TGTGCCACCAGCAGAGAAGGAGGACTAACCGGGGAGCTGTTTTTT.

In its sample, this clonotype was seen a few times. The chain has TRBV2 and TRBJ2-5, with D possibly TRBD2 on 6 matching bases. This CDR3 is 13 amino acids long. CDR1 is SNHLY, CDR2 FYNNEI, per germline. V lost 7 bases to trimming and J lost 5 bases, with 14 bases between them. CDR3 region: CASMERALETQYF. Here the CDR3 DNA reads TGTGCCAGCATGGAGCGGGCCCTGGAGACCCAGTACTTC.

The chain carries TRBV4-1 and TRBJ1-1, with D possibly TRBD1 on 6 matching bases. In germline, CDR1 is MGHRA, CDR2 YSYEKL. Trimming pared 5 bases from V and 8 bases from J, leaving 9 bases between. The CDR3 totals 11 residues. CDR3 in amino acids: CASSSTGEAFF. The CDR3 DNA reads TGCGCCAGCAGCTCCACAGGGGAAGCTTTCTTT.

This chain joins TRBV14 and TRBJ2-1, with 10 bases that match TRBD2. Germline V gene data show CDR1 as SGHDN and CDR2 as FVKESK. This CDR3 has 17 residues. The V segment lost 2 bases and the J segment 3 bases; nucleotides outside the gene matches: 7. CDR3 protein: CASSQRSGRPLYNEQFF. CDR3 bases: TGTGCCAGCAGCCAACGTAGCGGGAGGCCCCTCTACAATGAGCAGTTCTTC.

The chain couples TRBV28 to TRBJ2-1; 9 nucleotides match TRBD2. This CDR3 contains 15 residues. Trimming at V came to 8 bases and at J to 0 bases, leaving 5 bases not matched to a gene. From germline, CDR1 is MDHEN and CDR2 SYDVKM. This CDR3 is CASRTAGGSYNEQFF. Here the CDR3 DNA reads TGTGCCAGCCGCACAGCGGGGGGCTCCTACAATGAGCAGTTCTTC.

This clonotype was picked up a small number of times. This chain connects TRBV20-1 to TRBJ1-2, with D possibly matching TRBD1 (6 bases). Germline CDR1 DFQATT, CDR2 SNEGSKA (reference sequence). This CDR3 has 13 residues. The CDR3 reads CRAGANVNYGYTF. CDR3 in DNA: TGCAGGGCGGGGGCCAACGTTAACTATGGCTACACCTTC.

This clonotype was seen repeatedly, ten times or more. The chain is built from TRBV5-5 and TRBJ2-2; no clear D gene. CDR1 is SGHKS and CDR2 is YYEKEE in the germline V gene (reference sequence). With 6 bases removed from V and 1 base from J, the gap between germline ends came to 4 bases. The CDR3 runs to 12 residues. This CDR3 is CASNLNTGELFF. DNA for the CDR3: TGTGCCAGCAATTTGAACACCGGGGAGCTGTTTTTT.

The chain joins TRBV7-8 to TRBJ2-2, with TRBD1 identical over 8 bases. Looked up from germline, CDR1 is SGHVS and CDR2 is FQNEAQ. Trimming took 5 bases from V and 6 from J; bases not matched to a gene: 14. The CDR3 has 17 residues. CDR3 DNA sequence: TGTGCCAGCAGCCCACAAACAGGGGGTCGTCCATCCGGGGAGCTGTTTTTT. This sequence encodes CASSPQTGGRPSGELFF.

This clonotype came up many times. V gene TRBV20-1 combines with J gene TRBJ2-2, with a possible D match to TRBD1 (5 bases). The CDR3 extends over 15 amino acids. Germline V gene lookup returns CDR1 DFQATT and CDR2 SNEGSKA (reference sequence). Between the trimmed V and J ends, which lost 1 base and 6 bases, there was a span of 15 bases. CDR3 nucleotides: TGCAGTGCTAGAGGGTCCCAGGGTGACGCCGGGGAGCTGTTTTTT. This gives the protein CSARGSQGDAGELFF.

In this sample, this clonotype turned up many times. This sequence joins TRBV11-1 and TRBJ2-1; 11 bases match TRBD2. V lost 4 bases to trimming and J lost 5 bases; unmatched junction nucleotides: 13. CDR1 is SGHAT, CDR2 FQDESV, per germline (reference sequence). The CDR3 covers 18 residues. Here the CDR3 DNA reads TGTGCCAGCAGCTCGAAAAAGTTAAGACTAGCGGGGAACAATGAGCAGTTCTTC. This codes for CASSSKKLRLAGNNEQFF.

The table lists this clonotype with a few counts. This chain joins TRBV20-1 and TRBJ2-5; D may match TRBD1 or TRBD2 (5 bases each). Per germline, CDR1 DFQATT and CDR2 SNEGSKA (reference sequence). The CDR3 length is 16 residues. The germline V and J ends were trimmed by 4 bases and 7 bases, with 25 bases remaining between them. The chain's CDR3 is CSAMPGDGALTGTQYF. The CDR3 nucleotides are TGCAGTGCTATGCCTGGGGACGGGGCCCTCACCGGGACCCAGTACTTC.

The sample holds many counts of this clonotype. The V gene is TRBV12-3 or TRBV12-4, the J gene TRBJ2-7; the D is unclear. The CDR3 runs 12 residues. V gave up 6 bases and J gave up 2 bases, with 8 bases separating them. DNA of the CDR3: TGTGCCAGCAGCCCCTCCCCCTACGAGCAGTACTTC. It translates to CASSPSPYEQYF.

The CDR3 nucleotides are TGTGCCAGCAGCTTAGGGACAGTACTAATGAACACTGAAGCTTTCTTT. Its translation is CASSLGTVLMNTEAFF. The chain combines TRBV7-9 with TRBJ1-1; D may be TRBD1 (6 bases). Germline CDR1 and CDR2: SEHNR and FQNEAQ (reference sequence). V was clipped by 1 base and J by 0 bases, with 12 bases between them. The CDR3 has 16 amino acids.

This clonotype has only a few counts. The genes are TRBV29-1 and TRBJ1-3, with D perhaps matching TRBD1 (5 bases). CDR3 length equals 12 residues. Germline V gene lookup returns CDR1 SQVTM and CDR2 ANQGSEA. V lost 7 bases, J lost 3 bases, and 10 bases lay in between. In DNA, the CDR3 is TGCAGCGCCCCGGGGGTTGGAAACACCATATATTTT. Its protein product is CSAPGVGNTIYF.

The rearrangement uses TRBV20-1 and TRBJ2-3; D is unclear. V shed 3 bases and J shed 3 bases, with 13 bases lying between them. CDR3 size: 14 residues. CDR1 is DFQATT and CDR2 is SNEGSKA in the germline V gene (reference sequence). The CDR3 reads CSARNSASTDTQYF. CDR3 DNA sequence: TGCAGTGCTAGGAATTCCGCCTCTACAGATACGCAGTATTTT.

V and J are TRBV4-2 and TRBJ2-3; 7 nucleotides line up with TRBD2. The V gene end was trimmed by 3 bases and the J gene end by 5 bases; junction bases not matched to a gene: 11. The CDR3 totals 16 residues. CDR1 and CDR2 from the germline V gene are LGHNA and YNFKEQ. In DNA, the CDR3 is TGTGCCAGCAGCCACCCCAGAGACGGGGGGAGAGATACGCAGTATTTT. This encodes CASSHPRDGGRDTQYF.

The CDR3 DNA reads as TGTGCCACCTCCGGACAGGCGGAGACAGATACGCAGTATTTT. Translated: CATSGQAETDTQYF. The V call is TRBV6-1, the J call TRBJ2-3, with 7 nucleotides matching TRBD1. This CDR3 contains 14 residues. Losses at the gene ends were 10 bases for V and 3 bases for J; bases not matched to a gene: 10. Germline V lookup: CDR1 MNHNS, CDR2 SASEGT.

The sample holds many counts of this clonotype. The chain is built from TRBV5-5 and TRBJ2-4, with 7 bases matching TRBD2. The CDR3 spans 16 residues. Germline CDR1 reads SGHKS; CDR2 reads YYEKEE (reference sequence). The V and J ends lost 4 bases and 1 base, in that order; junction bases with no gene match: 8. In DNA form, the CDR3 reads TGTGCCAGCAGCGACCAAAGCGGGGACGCCAAAAACATTCAGTACTTC. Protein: CASSDQSGDAKNIQYF.

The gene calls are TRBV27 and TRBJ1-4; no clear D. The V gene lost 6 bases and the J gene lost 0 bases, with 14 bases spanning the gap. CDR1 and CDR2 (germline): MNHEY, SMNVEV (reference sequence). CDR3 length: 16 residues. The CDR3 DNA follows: TGTGCCAGCAGGGACTTCTTTTCCGCAACTAATGAAAAACTGTTTTTT. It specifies CASRDFFSATNEKLFF. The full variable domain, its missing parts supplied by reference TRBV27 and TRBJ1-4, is EAQVTQNPRYLITVTGKKLTVTCSQNMNHEYMSWYRQDPGLGLRQIYYSMNVEVTDKGDVPEGYKVSRKEKRNFPLILESPSPNQTSLYFCASRDFFSATNEKLFFGSGTQLSVL.

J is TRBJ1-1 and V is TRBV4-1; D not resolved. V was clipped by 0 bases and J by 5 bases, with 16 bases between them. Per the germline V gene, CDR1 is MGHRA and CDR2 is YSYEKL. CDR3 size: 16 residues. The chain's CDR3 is CASSQDSGFAETEAFF. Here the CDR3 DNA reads TGCGCCAGCAGCCAAGACTCCGGGTTCGCGGAGACTGAAGCTTTCTTT.

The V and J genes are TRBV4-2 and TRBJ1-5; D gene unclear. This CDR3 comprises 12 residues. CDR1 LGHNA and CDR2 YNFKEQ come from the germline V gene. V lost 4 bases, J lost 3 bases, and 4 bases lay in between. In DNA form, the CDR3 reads TGTGCCAGCAGCCGGGACAATCAGCCCCAGCATTTT. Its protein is CASSRDNQPQHF.

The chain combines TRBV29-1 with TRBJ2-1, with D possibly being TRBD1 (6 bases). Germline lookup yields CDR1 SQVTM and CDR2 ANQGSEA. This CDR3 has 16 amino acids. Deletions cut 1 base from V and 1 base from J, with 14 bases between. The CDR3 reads CSVEVGSGESYNEQFF. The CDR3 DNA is TGCAGCGTTGAAGTCGGGTCAGGGGAGTCCTACAATGAGCAGTTCTTC.